A single sample is the source of the 22 T cell receptor beta chains below, sequenced in a study of T cells in Graves' hyperthyroidism and ophthalmopathy. Amplified TCR beta CDR3 regions came from RNA transcripts. An initial round of RT-PCR targeting the TCR CDR3 relied on the HTBI primer set. TCRdb fed the multiplex PCR reads into MiXCR, producing one record per CDR3 protein. Of hundreds of thousands of distinct CDR3 sequences detected, about 14% appear once; the ten largest clones hold around 12%. The source material was blood. These receptor sequences come from a woman aged 45 to 65 with Graves' ophthalmopathy.

J is TRBJ2-5 and V is TRBV9; 8 bases align to TRBD2. The CDR3 runs to 15 residues. V was pared by 7 bases and J by 5 bases, with 13 bases of the junction left unmatched. Germline V lookup: CDR1 SGDLS, CDR2 YYNGEE. Written as DNA, the CDR3 is TGTGCCAGCGGCGCCCGTAGCGGGGAACTGGAGACCCAGTACTTC. It yields the protein CASGARSGELETQYF.

This clonotype was seen at least ten times. The V call is TRBV5-8, the J call TRBJ2-7; the D is unclear. CDR1 and CDR2 from the germline V gene are SGHTS and YDEGEE. Trimming removed 0 bases at V and 3 bases at J, with 7 bases between. CDR3 length: 13 amino acids. DNA for the CDR3: TGTGCCAGCAGCTTGGCACAGCGCTACGAGCAGTACTTC. Its translation is CASSLAQRYEQYF.

In this sample, this clonotype turned up many times. The rearrangement joins TRBV5-1 to TRBJ1-1; D unclear. The CDR3 totals 14 residues. Trimming pared 0 bases from V and 0 bases from J, leaving 6 bases between. From germline, CDR1 is SGHRS and CDR2 YFSETQ. CDR3 nucleotide sequence: TGCGCCAGCAGCTTGGCTGTGTTGAACACTGAAGCTTTCTTT. Protein product: CASSLAVLNTEAFF.

The chain links TRBV4-2 to TRBJ2-5; D is perhaps TRBD1 (5 bases). The CDR3 is made up of 16 amino acids. Trimming stripped 1 base from V and 2 bases from J, with 14 bases between. CDR1 is LGHNA and CDR2 is YNFKEQ in the germline V gene. The CDR3 loop reads CASSQVNRRWQETQYF. The DNA of the CDR3 is TGTGCCAGCAGCCAAGTGAACAGGAGATGGCAAGAGACCCAGTACTTC.

V gene TRBV19 combines with J gene TRBJ2-7, with 10 bases identical to TRBD1. The trim removed 3 bases at V and 6 bases at J, leaving 11 bases unmatched. The CDR3 sequence is 16 residues long. In germline, CDR1 is LNHDA, CDR2 SQIVND (reference sequence). The CDR3 DNA sequence: TGTGCCAGTAGTATGGGCCGACAGGGGGCTCGTTCCGAGCAGTACTTC. It yields the protein CASSMGRQGARSEQYF.

This clonotype was observed a few times. This rearrangement joins TRBV4-2 to TRBJ2-7, with TRBD1 matching over 11 bases. The germline gives CDR1 LGHNA, CDR2 YNFKEQ. CDR3 length: 18 residues. Trimming took 0 bases from V and 7 from J; bases not matched to a gene: 14. The DNA for the CDR3 is TGTGCCAGCAGCCAAGACGGGGTCGCAGGGACAGGGGGTTTTGAGCAGTACTTC. Encoded protein: CASSQDGVAGTGGFEQYF.

The chain couples TRBV5-1 to TRBJ1-4; 9 bases line up with TRBD1. The CDR3 is made up of 16 amino acids. Trimming took 4 bases from V and 8 from J; bases not matched to a gene: 12. The V gene's germline CDR1 is SGHRS and CDR2 YFSETQ. As DNA, the CDR3 is TGCGCCAGCAGCCCAAGGACGGGACAGGGCTCGGAAAAACTGTTTTTT. Translation gives CASSPRTGQGSEKLFF. Full variable domain (missing parts from reference TRBV5-1 and TRBJ1-4): KAGVTQTPRYLIKTRGQQVTLSCSPISGHRSVSWYQQTPGQGLQFLFEYFSETQRNKGNFPGRFSGRQFSNSRSEMNVSTLELGDSALYLCASSPRTGQGSEKLFFGSGTQLSVL.

Comments on this clonotype: This may come from a read error, since a much larger clone is one base off. This chain's CDR3 is CASSKGLAGSLSNKQFF. In nucleotides, the CDR3 is TGTGCCAGCAGCAAGGGACTAGCGGGATCTTTGTCTAATAAGCAGTTCTTC. The chain links TRBV7-2 to TRBJ2-1; 13 bases match TRBD2. V lost 5 bases, J lost 11 bases, and 15 bases stayed unmatched. This CDR3 has 17 amino acids. Germline V lookup: CDR1 SGHTA, CDR2 FQGNSA.

This clonotype came up many times. J is TRBJ2-3 and V is TRBV20-1; a weak D match, TRBD2 (6 bases). The germline gives CDR1 DFQATT, CDR2 SNEGSKA (reference sequence). The CDR3 runs to 12 residues. Between the trimmed V and J ends, which lost 5 bases and 6 bases, there was a span of 12 bases. CDR3 in DNA: TGCAGTGCTCTTGGGCTAGCGGATACGCAGTATTTT. This gives the protein CSALGLADTQYF.

This clonotype was seen repeatedly, ten times or more. This sequence joins TRBV12-3 or TRBV12-4 and TRBJ2-5; D gene unclear. V was shortened by 2 bases and J by 2 bases, with 12 bases between the two germline ends. The CDR3 length is 15 residues. The CDR3 bases are TGTGCCAGCAGTTTATATTCCGTGGTACAAGAGACCCAGTACTTC. Amino acid sequence: CASSLYSVVQETQYF.

Many counts were recorded for this clonotype. The genes are TRBV28 and TRBJ1-5; D might be TRBD1 (6 bases). V was trimmed by 5 bases and J by 7 bases, leaving 21 bases between them. Germline V gives CDR1 MDHEN, CDR2 SYDVKM. This CDR3 has 16 residues. The CDR3 sequence: CASSLGRGGAQQPQHF. CDR3 DNA: TGTGCCAGCAGTCTCGGACGGGGGGGGGCGCAACAGCCCCAGCATTTT. Using reference TRBV28 and TRBJ1-5 for the parts outside the CDR3, the full variable domain is DVKVTQSSRYLVKRTGEKVFLECVQDMDHENMFWYRQDPGLGLRLIYFSYDVKMKEKGDIPEGYSVSREKKERFSLILESASTNQTSMYLCASSLGRGGAQQPQHFGDGTRLSIL.

The CDR3 is CASSSTSRFYNEQFF. The CDR3 DNA reads TGTGCCAGCAGCTCCACTAGCAGATTCTACAATGAGCAGTTCTTC. V and J are TRBV12-3 or TRBV12-4 and TRBJ2-1; the D gene is possibly TRBD2 (6 bases). This CDR3 spans 15 amino acids. Trimming removed 6 bases at V and 3 bases at J, with 15 bases between.

This clonotype occurred many times. The rearrangement links TRBV12-3 or TRBV12-4 to TRBJ2-3, with 9 nucleotides matching TRBD2. The CDR3 loop spans 14 amino acids. Germline trimming cut 8 bases from V and 6 bases from J; bases unmatched to any gene: 9. The CDR3 sequence: CASEAGGSSDTQYF. In nucleotides, the CDR3 is TGTGCCAGCGAAGCGGGAGGATCTTCGGATACGCAGTATTTT.

This clonotype was seen a handful of times. V usage is TRBV9 and J usage is TRBJ2-4; 7 nucleotides agree with TRBD2. V trimming: 0 bases; J trimming: 5 bases; junction bases outside the gene matches: 2. The CDR3 has 14 residues. Germline V gene data show CDR1 as SGDLS and CDR2 as YYNGEE. The CDR3 DNA reads TGTGCCAGCAGCGTAGGGCTAGCGGAAAACATTCAGTACTTC. Protein sequence: CASSVGLAENIQYF.

This clonotype was seen ten or more times. This rearrangement joins TRBV7-2 to TRBJ2-7; 7 bases are shared with TRBD2. There are 13 residues in the CDR3. After removal of 4 bases from V and 6 bases from J, the junction contained 6 bases not matched to a gene. The germline V gene has CDR1 SGHTA and CDR2 FQGNSA. DNA of the CDR3: TGTGCCAGCAGCTCCCGGACTAGTCTCGAGCAGTACTTC. It codes for CASSSRTSLEQYF. The full variable domain, rest sourced from reference TRBV7-2 and TRBJ2-7, is GAGVSQSPSNKVTEKGKDVELRCDPISGHTALYWYRQSLGQGLEFLIYFQGNSAPDKSGLPSDRFSAERTGGSVSTLTIQRTQQEDSAVYLCASSSRTSLEQYFGPGTRLTVT.

Note on this clonotype: A much larger clone differs from this one at a single base, so this may be a read error. The chain carries TRBV20-1 and TRBJ2-1; the match to TRBD2 covers 10 bases. CDR3 length equals 15 residues. Looked up from germline, CDR1 is DFQATT and CDR2 is SNEGSKA (reference sequence). The CDR3 is CSARGSGRAPNEQLF. In nucleotides, the CDR3 is TGCAGTGCTAGGGGAAGCGGGAGGGCCCCTAATGAGCAGCTCTTC.

V and J are TRBV7-9 and TRBJ2-1; 8 nucleotides agree with TRBD1. CDR3 length: 19 residues. Trimming at V came to 2 bases and at J to 7 bases, leaving 19 bases not matched to a gene. Germline-derived CDR1 and CDR2 are SEHNR and FQNEAQ (reference sequence). The DNA for the CDR3 is TGTGCCAGCAGCTTACGGGACCACCGACAGGGGTTTGATTGGAATGAGCAGTTCTTC. The encoded protein is CASSLRDHRQGFDWNEQFF.

This clonotype was seen repeatedly, ten times or more. This sequence joins TRBV20-1 and TRBJ1-1; D uncertain. With 3 bases removed from V and 7 bases from J, the gap between germline ends came to 12 bases. Looked up from germline, CDR1 is DFQATT and CDR2 is SNEGSKA (reference sequence). This CDR3 is built from 12 residues. Written as DNA, the CDR3 is TGCAGTGCTAGGAGAGGGAAAGGTGAAGCTTTCTTT. It codes for CSARRGKGEAFF.

This clonotype was recorded at least ten times. The chain carries TRBV7-2 and TRBJ2-5; D gene uncertain. The germline V gene encodes CDR1 SGHTA and CDR2 FQGNSA. This CDR3 is 14 amino acids long. V lost 1 base, J lost 1 base, and 7 bases lay in between. The CDR3 DNA reads TGTGCCAGCAGCTTAGTCGAGAGCCAAGAGACCCAGTACTTC. As protein: CASSLVESQETQYF.

This clonotype was detected a few times. This chain joins TRBV5-6 and TRBJ1-6, with 9 nucleotides matching TRBD1. CDR1 is SGHDT, CDR2 YYEEEE, per germline. V lost 0 bases to trimming and J lost 6 bases; unmatched junction nucleotides: 7. The CDR3 runs to 17 residues. The CDR3 DNA sequence: TGTGCCAGCAGCTTGGGGACGCTGGGACAGGGTAATTCACCCCTCCACTTT. Translation gives CASSLGTLGQGNSPLHF.

This clonotype was recorded at least ten times. CDR3 in amino acids: CASSLLKTAYSNQPQHF. In nucleotides, the CDR3 is TGTGCCAGCAGCTTACTGAAGACGGCGTATAGCAATCAGCCCCAGCATTTT. The chain joins TRBV7-2 to TRBJ1-5, with D hard to call. Trimming removed 2 bases at V and 0 bases at J, with 14 bases between. The CDR3 extends over 17 amino acids. Germline-derived CDR1 and CDR2 are SGHTA and FQGNSA.

This clonotype was observed at least ten times. This chain joins TRBV19 and TRBJ2-7; D perhaps matches TRBD2 (5 bases). Trimming pared 3 bases from V and 3 bases from J, leaving 12 bases between. Germline CDR1 and CDR2: LNHDA and SQIVND (reference sequence). The CDR3 has 14 amino acids. The CDR3 nucleotides read TGTGCCAGTAGTATTAAACTAGATCTCTACGAGCAGTACTTC. As protein: CASSIKLDLYEQYF.